This record looks at one T cell receptor (beta chain) sequence and its context. No antigen is known for it. Assay: immunoSEQ multiplex PCR; the TCRdb copy retains only in-frame clones and omits some. The table records around 1.6 million clones, 95% to 99% of them present only once. The germline V gene encodes CDR1 MDHEN and CDR2 SYDVKM. Trimming cost V 5 bases and J 3 bases; bases outside gene matches: 5. There are 15 residues in the CDR3. The data are from a study of shared clonotypes between healthy human individuals. Overall study findings and caveats: Donors were few, which limited the genetic and exposure-history diversity represented.

J is TRBJ2-7 and V is TRBV28, with 12 bases that match TRBD2. The sample comprised naive CD4+ T cells sorted from blood. This sample's subset: CD45RA+ positively selected. The sequence derives from a man aged 25 to 40 in good health. The CDR3 protein is CASSPGTSGLYEQYF. The CDR3, as DNA: TGTGCCAGCAGTCCGGGGACTAGCGGGCTCTACGAGCAGTACTTC.